The sequence of this T cell receptor beta chain was determined in a study of OX40 agonist ivuxolimab in advanced cancers. This clone showed up just once. The repertoire was sequenced with immunoSEQ multiplex PCR; TCRdb's copy has only in-frame clones and lacks some. This sample carries about 78,000 clones, about nine tenths of them seen once, and the ten largest clones take roughly 0.22%. CDR3 size: 15 residues. Germline V CDR1 and CDR2: SEHNR, FQNEAQ (reference sequence). Trimming cost V 5 bases and J 9 bases; bases outside gene matches: 13. The chain carries TRBV7-9 and TRBJ2-1, with TRBD2 matching over 7 bases. Specimen: CD4+ or CD8+ T cells sorted from blood, collected in a trial of the OX40 agonist ivuxolimab. This receptor was identified in an adult with an advanced solid tumor such as melanoma, head and neck, liver or kidney cancer. The CDR3 spells CASSPRSGNGGEQFF. The CDR3 nucleotides are TGTGCCAGCAGCCCCCGCAGCGGGAATGGGGGTGAGCAGTTCTTC.